This T cell receptor (beta chain) came from a study of cytomegalovirus exposure and HLA in healthy donors. The V and J ends lost 10 bases and 0 bases respectively, with 13 bases between them. Per germline, CDR1 ENHRY and CDR2 SYGVKD. This CDR3 has 13 residues. It was with 60 Vbeta and 13 Jbeta primers that the PCR ran. TCRdb's table, derived via immunoSEQ multiplex PCR, lists solely in-frame clones and lacks some. The table lists about 120,000 clones, around 77% of them singletons, with about 6% in the top ten. The chain is built from TRBV10-3 and TRBJ2-7, with a weak D call TRBD2 (6 bases). The sample taken for sequencing was PBMCs. The origin of this receptor is a man between 18 and 35 years old in good health and CMV-seropositive. The CDR3 DNA reads TGTGCCACCCCGGGAGAAGTCTCCTACGAGCAGTACTTC. Its translation is CATPGEVSYEQYF.